What follows are 11 T cell receptor beta chains derived from one specimen sequenced in a study of breast tumors, draining lymph nodes, adjacent tissues. TCRdb redid the calling of the multiplex PCR reads with MiXCR, one entry per CDR3 protein. The table lists about 21,000 distinct CDR3 sequences, 41% of them singletons. The sample consisted of breast tumor tissue. The receptor source for this set is a female donor with breast cancer. Some clones in this sample may be carry-over from other donors' samples.

This clonotype was detected many times. A much larger clone lies one base from this, so it may be a read error. The genes are TRBV20-1 and TRBJ1-2, with TRBD1 matching 8 bases. Germline CDR1 reads DFQATT; CDR2 reads SNEGSKA (reference sequence). The CDR3 covers 14 residues. The V gene end was trimmed by 5 bases and the J gene end by 8 bases; junction bases not matched to a gene: 13. The CDR3 protein is CSAYYTWTGSGYTF. The CDR3 DNA reads as TGCAGTGCTTACTACACTTGGACAGGGTCCGGCTACACCTTC.

As concerns this clonotype: An end of the junction does not agree with germline; a read error may underlie this. The chain has TRBV10-1 and TRBJ2-7; D might be TRBD2 (6 bases). CDR3 length: 14 amino acids. In germline, CDR1 is WNHNN, CDR2 SYGVQD (reference sequence). In DNA form, the CDR3 reads TGCGCCAGCAGTGATGAAATCGGGACTTACGGGCAGTACTTC. Translated: CASSDEIGTYGQYF.

This clonotype was observed at least ten times. One base away lies a much larger clone, so this may be a sequencing read error. This chain links TRBV7-2 with TRBJ2-3; 13 nucleotides line up with TRBD2. Germline V gene sequence: CDR1 SGHTA, CDR2 FQGNSA. The CDR3 is 17 residues long. The CDR3 coding sequence is TGTGCCAGCAGCCCACGACTAGCGGGGGGCCTGACAGATCCGCAGTATTTT. This sequence encodes CASSPRLAGGLTDPQYF.

This chain links TRBV20-1 with TRBJ1-2; the match to TRBD1 covers 9 bases. J was trimmed by 8 bases and V by 3 bases; bases with no gene match: 10. This CDR3 is 14 amino acids long. Germline loops: CDR1 DFQATT, CDR2 SNEGSKA (reference sequence). The CDR3 spells CSARLRTGESGYTF. The CDR3 nucleotides read TGCAGTGCTAGGCTTCGGACAGGGGAGTCGGGCTACACCTTC.

J is TRBJ1-3 and V is TRBV4-2; D perhaps matches TRBD1 (6 bases). V shed 4 bases and J shed 2 bases, with 9 bases lying between them. Looked up from germline, CDR1 is LGHNA and CDR2 is YNFKEQ. The CDR3 is 14 residues long. CDR3 in DNA: TGTGCCAGCAGCCCTCAGGGGACTGGAAACACCATATATTTT. Protein: CASSPQGTGNTIYF.

This clonotype was seen at least ten times. The V and J genes are TRBV30 and TRBJ2-1; TRBD2 might be the D (5 bases). The germline V and J ends were trimmed by 0 bases and 2 bases, with 20 bases remaining between them. CDR1 is GTSNPN and CDR2 is SVGIG in the germline V gene (reference sequence). CDR3 length: 18 residues. The chain's CDR3 is CAWSVPRRTLATYNEQFF. CDR3 DNA sequence: TGTGCCTGGAGTGTACCTCGAAGGACTCTCGCTACCTACAATGAGCAGTTCTTC.

About this clonotype: A read error may produce the germline difference seen at one junction end. The chain combines TRBV14 with TRBJ2-5; D ambiguous. The CDR3 length is 14 residues. Germline assignment: CDR1 SGHDN and CDR2 FVKESK. Here the CDR3 DNA reads TGTGCCAGCAGCCAAGATTTGGGCCAAGAGACCCAGTCCTTC. Translation: CASSQDLGQETQSF.

In its sample, this clonotype was seen many times. The rearrangement uses TRBV5-1 and TRBJ2-5, with 14 bases that match TRBD2. Germline V gene data show CDR1 as SGHRS and CDR2 as YFSETQ. With V trimmed by 3 bases and J by 5 bases, 9 bases remained unmatched. CDR3 length equals 17 residues. The CDR3 coding sequence is TGCGCCAGCAGCTCCGGACTAGCGGGGGGCCGTTTTGAGACCCAGTACTTC. This translates into CASSSGLAGGRFETQYF.

V is TRBV24-1 and J is TRBJ1-6, with 8 positions matching TRBD1. The CDR3 contains 15 residues. Looked up from germline, CDR1 is KGHDR and CDR2 is SFDVKD. Trimming cost V 4 bases and J 7 bases; bases outside gene matches: 5. CDR3 amino acids: CATSESGTGNSPLHF. CDR3 sequence (DNA): TGTGCCACCAGTGAATCCGGGACAGGCAATTCACCCCTCCACTTT.

This clonotype was observed a handful of times. V gene TRBV11-2 combines with J gene TRBJ2-6; the D is unclear. CDR1 is SGHAT and CDR2 is FQNNGV in the germline V gene. CDR3 length: 15 residues. Trimming stripped 3 bases from V and 4 bases from J, with 10 bases between. The CDR3 is CASSLRLGGANVLTF. The CDR3 region has the DNA TGTGCCAGCAGCTTGCGCCTAGGAGGGGCCAACGTCCTGACTTTC.

V usage is TRBV18 and J usage is TRBJ1-2; TRBD1 agrees at 8 bases. This CDR3 has 14 amino acids. The V segment lost 3 bases and the J segment 8 bases; nucleotides outside the gene matches: 8. Germline V gives CDR1 KGHSH, CDR2 LQKENI. The CDR3 region is CASSPSGQGAGYTF. CDR3 nucleotides: TGTGCCAGCTCACCGAGCGGACAGGGAGCCGGCTACACCTTC.